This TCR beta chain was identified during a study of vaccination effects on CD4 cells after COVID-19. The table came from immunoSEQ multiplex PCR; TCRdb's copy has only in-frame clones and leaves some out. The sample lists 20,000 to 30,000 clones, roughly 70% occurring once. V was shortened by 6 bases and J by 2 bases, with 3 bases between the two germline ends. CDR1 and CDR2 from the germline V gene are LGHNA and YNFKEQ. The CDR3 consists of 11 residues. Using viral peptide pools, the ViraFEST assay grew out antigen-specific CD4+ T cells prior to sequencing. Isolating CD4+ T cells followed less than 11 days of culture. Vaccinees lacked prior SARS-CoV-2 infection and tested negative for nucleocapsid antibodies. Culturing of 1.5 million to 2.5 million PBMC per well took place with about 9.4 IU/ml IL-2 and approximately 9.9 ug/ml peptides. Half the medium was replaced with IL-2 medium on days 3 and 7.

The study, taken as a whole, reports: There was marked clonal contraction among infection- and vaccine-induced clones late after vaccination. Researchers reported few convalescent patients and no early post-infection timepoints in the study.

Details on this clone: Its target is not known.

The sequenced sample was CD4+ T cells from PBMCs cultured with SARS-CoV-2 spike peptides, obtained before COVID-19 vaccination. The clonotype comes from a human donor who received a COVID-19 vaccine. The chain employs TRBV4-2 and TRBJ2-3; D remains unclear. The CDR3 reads CASRNTDTQYF. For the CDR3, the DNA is TGTGCCAGCAGAAACACAGATACGCAGTATTTT.